This T cell receptor beta chain comes out of a study of T cells of healthy individuals. In TCRdb, the 5' RACE reads were re-called with MiXCR into one record per CDR3 protein. The sample lists under 70,000 distinct CDR3 sequences; roughly 15% were seen once. In its sample, this clonotype was seen a few times. The V end lost 6 bases, the J end lost 3 bases, and 15 bases lay between the germline ends. From germline, CDR1 is SNHLY and CDR2 FYNNEI. There are 15 residues in the CDR3. V usage is TRBV2 and J usage is TRBJ1-5, with a weak D call TRBD1 (6 bases). The sequence was obtained from a human donor in good health. The chain's CDR3 is CASRDITGSNQPQHF. The DNA for the CDR3 is TGTGCCAGCAGAGATATAACAGGGTCCAATCAGCCCCAGCATTTT.